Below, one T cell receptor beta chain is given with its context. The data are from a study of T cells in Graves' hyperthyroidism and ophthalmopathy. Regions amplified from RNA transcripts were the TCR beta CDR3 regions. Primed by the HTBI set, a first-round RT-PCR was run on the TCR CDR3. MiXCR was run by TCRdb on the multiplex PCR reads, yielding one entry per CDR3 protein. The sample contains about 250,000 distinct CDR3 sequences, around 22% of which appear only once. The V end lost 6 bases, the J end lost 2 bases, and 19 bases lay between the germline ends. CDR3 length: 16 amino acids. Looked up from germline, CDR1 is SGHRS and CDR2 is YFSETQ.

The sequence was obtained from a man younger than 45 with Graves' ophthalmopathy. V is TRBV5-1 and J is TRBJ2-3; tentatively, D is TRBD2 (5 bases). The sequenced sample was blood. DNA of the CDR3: TGCGCCAGCACCCTGGAGGACGCATTTCCCACAGATACGCAGTATTTT. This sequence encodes CASTLEDAFPTDTQYF.